One and the same sample provided the 5 T cell receptor beta chains below, sequenced in a study of blood T cell repertoires in COVID-19 (dated by TCRdb to the early 2020s). The library was produced with the immunoSEQ multiplex PCR assay. TCRdb carries this immuneACCESS record with in-frame sequences only. Its versions omit some clonotypes, under half of them owing to an unresolved V gene in the studies checked, with the rest unexplained. The sample has 200,000 to 250,000 clones on record, about 79% of them singletons. The ten largest make up around 14% of the sample. Sequenced input: peripheral blood. Receptor source: a human donor in a cohort sampled during active COVID-19.

J is TRBJ2-7 and V is TRBV30, with TRBD1 matching over 8 bases. Germline values: CDR1 GTSNPN, CDR2 SVGIG (reference sequence). This CDR3 contains 15 residues. J lost 3 bases, V lost 2 bases, and 9 bases had no gene match. The CDR3 bases are TGTGCCTGGAGTAAAGGGCGGACAGGGATCTACGAGCAGTACTTC. Its translation: CAWSKGRTGIYEQYF.

This clone was seen only a few times. The gene calls are TRBV27 and TRBJ1-5, with D perhaps TRBD1 (6 bases). The CDR3 spans 15 residues. The germline V gene encodes CDR1 MNHEY and CDR2 SMNVEV (reference sequence). V shed 3 bases and J shed 4 bases, with 13 bases lying between them. CDR3 nucleotides: TGTGCCAGCAGTTTTAGACAGGACGGGAATCAGCCCCAGCATTTT. It is translated as CASSFRQDGNQPQHF.

The V gene is TRBV7-6, the J gene TRBJ2-3; the D gene is possibly TRBD1 (5 bases). Germline V lookup: CDR1 SGHVS, CDR2 FNYEAQ. The V and J ends lost 5 bases and 0 bases respectively, with 12 bases between them. The CDR3 loop spans 15 amino acids. CDR3 region: CASSPQETSTDTQYF. DNA for the CDR3: TGTGCCAGCAGCCCACAGGAGACTAGCACAGATACGCAGTATTTT.

V and J are TRBV4-1 and TRBJ1-2; D might be TRBD1 (5 bases). Germline values: CDR1 MGHRA, CDR2 YSYEKL. Trimming stripped 0 bases from V and 5 bases from J, with 10 bases between. This CDR3 has 14 residues. The chain's CDR3 is CASSQDGGGYGYTF. The CDR3 DNA is TGCGCCAGCAGCCAAGACGGCGGGGGTTATGGCTACACCTTC.

The CDR3 bases are TGTGCCAGCAGCTTGGGAGGGGGCTACGAGCAGTACTTC. It codes for CASSLGGGYEQYF. The chain has TRBV5-6 and TRBJ2-7, with D perhaps matching TRBD1 (6 bases). Germline CDR1 is SGHDT and CDR2 is YYEEEE. The CDR3 runs to 13 residues. Deletions cut 0 bases from V and 3 bases from J, with 7 bases between.